This TCR beta chain was identified in a study of cytomegalovirus exposure and HLA in healthy donors. Looking at the study overall: A data release that came early held roughly 90 million unique TCRs from HLA-typed donors. Regarding the study as a whole: As was reported, the classifier diagnosed cytomegalovirus status with high specificity and sensitivity.

The CDR3 has 16 amino acids. The germline CDR1 and CDR2 sequences are SGDLS and YYNGEE. Trimming pared 0 bases from V and 3 bases from J, leaving 12 bases between. The sample holds a few counts of this clone. Its matching antigen is unknown. Amplification used 60 Vbeta primers and 13 Jbeta primers. Data came from immunoSEQ multiplex PCR; TCRdb stores just in-frame clones and leaves some out. Among about 140,000 clones listed, around 80% were seen once. This chain joins TRBV9 and TRBJ1-4; a weak D match, TRBD1 (5 bases). The specimen sequenced was PBMCs. This sequence originates from a female donor in good health and CMV-seronegative. This CDR3 reads CASSVENGRANEKLFF. The CDR3 DNA reads as TGTGCCAGCAGCGTAGAAAACGGCAGGGCTAATGAAAAACTGTTTTTT.